Included here is one T cell receptor beta chain sequence, with context. As originally analysed: Amplified reference gene primers provided the basis for estimating nucleated cell counts. Generated by immunoSEQ multiplex PCR, the TCRdb table keeps only in-frame clones and is missing some. V, J and clone size reflect that table, while D and trimming were determined from the DNA. The sample has 220,000 or so clones, 70% to 90% seen once. Which cohort a participant joined came from the clinical history participants gave. Up to 2 weeks before entering the study, exposed participants had met a COVID-19 case. This record belongs to a study of blood T cell repertoires in COVID-19. Study at large: The United States, Italy and Spain were the sources of the acute and convalescent COVID-19 samples.

V was shortened by 0 bases and J by 4 bases, with 9 bases between the two germline ends. The germline gives CDR1 MNHEY, CDR2 SVGAGI. CDR3 size: 14 residues. The chain has TRBV6-5 and TRBJ1-1, with D perhaps matching TRBD1 (6 bases). This TCR came from a man in his forties or fifties who had been exposed to COVID-19. Specimen: PBMCs or T cells enriched from blood (not recorded which). Here the CDR3 DNA reads TGTGCCAGCAGTTACTCGGAAGGGGGCACTGAAGCTTTCTTT. Encoded protein: CASSYSEGGTEAFF.